This TCR beta chain was recorded in a study of beta chain features in type 1 diabetes. Study observations and caveats: It was not settled here whether HLA type affects TCRB rearrangement.

As every portion of the isolated RNA was reverse transcribed, the sequencing read expressed TCRB transcripts. Some clones are missing from TCRdb's copy, which holds only in-frame ones; the method was immunoSEQ multiplex PCR. The sample yields 350,000 to 450,000 clones, around 14% seen once. This clone has only a few counts. Its specificity is not known. This CDR3 region has 14 residues. Looked up from germline, CDR1 is SGHVS and CDR2 is FNYEAQ. Trimming removed 5 bases from V and 3 bases from J; junction bases left unmatched: 5. Sorting based on CD45RO/CCR7/CD25/CD127/CD95/CD27 separated CD4+ naive, central memory, regulatory and stem cell-like memory cells.

The genes are TRBV7-6 and TRBJ2-7; 9 bases are a match to TRBD1. The sequence was obtained from a man aged 30 to 45 in good health. Material: naive CD4+ T cells from blood. CDR3 DNA sequence: TGTGCCAGCAGCACCTGGGACAGGGACTACGAGCAGTACTTC. Translation gives CASSTWDRDYEQYF.